The 9 T cell receptor beta chains given below trace back to one sample, sequenced in a study of T cell responses to AZD1222 COVID-19 vaccine. Clones were sequenced by immunoSEQ multiplex PCR, and TCRdb holds only the in-frame ones, with some missing. The data contain about 120,000 clones, about 90% of them singletons. This material consisted of peripheral blood, taken 28 days after the second AZD1222 dose. The receptors here all came from an adult who received the AZD1222 COVID-19 vaccine.

CDR3 sequence (DNA): TGTGCCAGCAGCTTAGCGTCAGGGGTCGAGCAGTACTTC. Residues: CASSLASGVEQYF. The chain is built from TRBV7-9 and TRBJ2-7; D possibly corresponds to TRBD1 (6 bases). The V gene lost 0 bases and the J gene lost 6 bases, with 9 bases spanning the gap. From germline, CDR1 is SEHNR and CDR2 FQNEAQ (reference sequence). The CDR3 has 13 amino acids. The full variable domain, completed using reference TRBV7-9 and TRBJ2-7, is DTGVSQNPRHKITKRGQNVTFRCDPISEHNRLYWYRQTLGQGPEFLTYFQNEAQLEKSRLLSDRFSAERPKGSFSTLEIQRTEQGDSAMYLCASSLASGVEQYFGPGTRLTVT.

The chain combines TRBV2 with TRBJ2-1; tentative D call: TRBD1 (6 bases). V was shortened by 7 bases and J by 2 bases, with 12 bases between the two germline ends. CDR3 length: 14 amino acids. Germline loops: CDR1 SNHLY, CDR2 FYNNEI. For the CDR3, the DNA is TGTGCCAGCAACAGAGGACAGACCTACAATGAGCAGTTCTTC. Amino acid sequence: CASNRGQTYNEQFF.

The table lists this clone with a few counts. The chain couples TRBV6-5 to TRBJ2-5; TRBD2 agrees at 9 bases. The trim removed 6 bases at V and 5 bases at J, leaving 10 bases unmatched. The length of the CDR3 is 15 residues. Germline CDR1 reads MNHEY; CDR2 reads SVGAGI. This CDR3 reads CASSGGRAGQETQYF. The CDR3 DNA reads TGTGCCAGCAGCGGCGGGAGGGCCGGGCAGGAGACCCAGTACTTC.

V and J are TRBV18 and TRBJ1-1; D remains ambiguous. Germline loops: CDR1 KGHSH, CDR2 LQKENI. The length of the CDR3 is 12 residues. The V end was cut by 0 bases, the J end by 2 bases, with 1 base between. In DNA form, the CDR3 reads TGTGCCAGCTCACCACCCAACACTGAAGCTTTCTTT. This encodes CASSPPNTEAFF.

The chain carries TRBV5-1 and TRBJ1-1, with D hard to call. The CDR3 length is 14 residues. Germline V gene data show CDR1 as SGHRS and CDR2 as YFSETQ. The ends were cut back, 4 bases at V and 0 bases at J, with 10 bases in the middle. As DNA, the CDR3 is TGCGCCAGCAGCCGGATAGGGATGAACACTGAAGCTTTCTTT. Translation: CASSRIGMNTEAFF.

J is TRBJ1-1 and V is TRBV10-3; D is ambiguous. The CDR3 is made up of 15 amino acids. Germline-derived CDR1 and CDR2 are ENHRY and SYGVKD. V was pared by 10 bases and J by 5 bases, with 23 bases between. The CDR3 DNA sequence: TGTGCCACCCACAACCCTGGGCCTAGAGAGACTGAAGCTTTCTTT. It yields the protein CATHNPGPRETEAFF.

This chain joins TRBV28 and TRBJ2-7; D unresolved. This CDR3 contains 13 residues. Germline CDR1 and CDR2: MDHEN and SYDVKM. Trimming cost V 3 bases and J 6 bases, with 12 bases left between them. CDR3 protein: CASSFGPTSEQYF. The CDR3 DNA reads TGTGCCAGCAGTTTCGGACCAACGAGCGAGCAGTACTTC.

The chain employs TRBV7-2 and TRBJ1-2; 9 nucleotides match TRBD1. Germline V gives CDR1 SGHTA, CDR2 FQGNSA. V was pared by 7 bases and J by 0 bases, with 3 bases of the junction left unmatched. The CDR3 totals 14 residues. This chain's CDR3 is CASTWDRANYGYTF. CDR3 coding DNA: TGTGCCAGCACCTGGGACAGGGCTAACTATGGCTACACCTTC.

This chain links TRBV29-1 with TRBJ1-3; a weak D match, TRBD1 (5 bases). The CDR3 covers 14 residues. CDR1 is SQVTM and CDR2 is ANQGSEA in the germline V gene. Trimming left V 7 bases short and J 0 bases short, with 13 bases between. CDR3 sequence: CSARDGHSGNTIYF. For the CDR3, the DNA is TGCAGCGCCAGGGACGGACACTCTGGAAACACCATATATTTT.